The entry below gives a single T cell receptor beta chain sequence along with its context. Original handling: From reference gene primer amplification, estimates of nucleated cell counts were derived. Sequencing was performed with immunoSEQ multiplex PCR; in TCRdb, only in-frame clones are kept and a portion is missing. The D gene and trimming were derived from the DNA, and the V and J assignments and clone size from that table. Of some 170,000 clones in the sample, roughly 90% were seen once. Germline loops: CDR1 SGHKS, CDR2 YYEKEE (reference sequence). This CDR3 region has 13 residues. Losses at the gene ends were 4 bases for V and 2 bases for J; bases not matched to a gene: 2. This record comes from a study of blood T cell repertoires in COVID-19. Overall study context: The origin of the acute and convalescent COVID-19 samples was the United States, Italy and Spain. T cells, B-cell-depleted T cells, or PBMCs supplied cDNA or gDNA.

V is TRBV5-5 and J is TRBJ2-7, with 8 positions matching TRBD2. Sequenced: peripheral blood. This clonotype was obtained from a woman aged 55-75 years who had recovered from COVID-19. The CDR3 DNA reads TGTGCCAGCAGCAACGGGAGGGCCTACGAGCAGTACTTC. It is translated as CASSNGRAYEQYF. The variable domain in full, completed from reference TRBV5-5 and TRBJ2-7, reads DAGVTQSPTHLIKTRGQQVTLRCSPISGHKSVSWYQQVLGQGPQFIFQYYEKEERGRGNFPDRFSARQFPNYSSELNVNALLLGDSALYLCASSNGRAYEQYFGPGTRLTVT.